This TCR beta chain was sequenced during a study of cytomegalovirus exposure and HLA in healthy donors. Study as a whole: As released early, the data held roughly 85 million unique TCRs from HLA-typed donors.

It was with 60 Vbeta and 13 Jbeta primers that the PCR ran. Sequenced by immunoSEQ multiplex PCR; TCRdb stores in-frame clones only, minus some. The sample records approximately 100,000 clones, roughly a tenth being singletons. This clone has a handful of counts. Germline assignment: CDR1 MNHNS and CDR2 SASEGT. Trimming took 8 bases from V and 0 from J, leaving 13 bases between them. The CDR3 length is 14 residues. V gene TRBV6-1 combines with J gene TRBJ1-2; D call uncertain. Material: PBMCs. The sequence was obtained from a man aged 45 to 65 in good health and CMV-seropositive. For the CDR3, the DNA is TGTGCCAGCGGTTTTGGAGGGTCTAACTATGGCTACACCTTC. This encodes CASGFGGSNYGYTF.